The 21 T cell receptor beta chains given below trace back to one sample, sequenced in a study of blood T cell repertoires in COVID-19. Measured with immunoSEQ multiplex PCR; TCRdb has only the in-frame clones, and not every one. The profile shows 300,000 to 400,000 clones, 80% to 90% of them singletons. The sample taken for sequencing was PBMCs or T cells enriched from blood (not recorded which). The receptors stem from a young man who had recovered from COVID-19.

This chain joins TRBV9 and TRBJ2-1, with a tentative D call TRBD2 (7 bases). V was cut by 0 bases and J by 0 bases, with 16 bases left in between. This CDR3 spans 18 amino acids. CDR1 is SGDLS, CDR2 YYNGEE, per germline. CDR3 protein: CASSVEDRGARSYNEQFF. CDR3 DNA sequence: TGTGCCAGCAGCGTAGAGGATCGGGGGGCCCGCTCCTACAATGAGCAGTTCTTC.

This rearrangement joins TRBV5-4 to TRBJ1-5; 7 bases line up with TRBD1. Germline CDR1 SGHNT, CDR2 YYREEE (reference sequence). CDR3 length equals 17 residues. The J segment lost 1 base and the V segment lost 0 bases, leaving 7 bases of the junction unmatched. The CDR3 protein is CASSLVVGRGSNQPQHF. CDR3 sequence (DNA): TGTGCCAGCAGCTTGGTAGTGGGCAGGGGGAGCAATCAGCCCCAGCATTTT.

This clone was seen at least ten times. The chain recombines TRBV5-1 with TRBJ2-1; 7 nucleotides line up with TRBD1. V was clipped by 3 bases and J by 5 bases; unmatched bases: 8. CDR1 is SGHRS, CDR2 YFSETQ, per germline. The CDR3 is 15 residues long. The CDR3 loop is CASSSRGLVDNEQFF. CDR3 nucleotide sequence: TGCGCCAGCAGCTCAAGGGGGCTAGTGGACAATGAGCAGTTCTTC.

This clone was counted only a few times. At the DNA level, this CDR3 is encoded by other sequences in the same sample as well. The rearrangement uses TRBV12-3 or TRBV12-4 and TRBJ2-7, with unresolved D. This CDR3 is built from 12 residues. V lost 1 base, J lost 3 bases, and 4 bases lay in between. CDR3 in DNA: TGTGCCAGCAGTTTAGGGAGCTACGAGCAGTACTTC. Its translation: CASSLGSYEQYF.

The genes are TRBV7-6 and TRBJ2-7; tentative D call: TRBD2 (5 bases). Germline V gene sequence: CDR1 SGHVS, CDR2 FNYEAQ. The CDR3 is 11 residues long. V was shortened by 5 bases and J by 7 bases, with 9 bases between the two germline ends. CDR3 sequence (DNA): TGTGCCAGCAGCACGTCGGGGGAGCAGTACTTC. Translated, it gives CASSTSGEQYF.

V is TRBV4-1 and J is TRBJ2-5, with D maybe TRBD2 (6 bases). This CDR3 has 18 amino acids. Deletions cut 4 bases from V and 2 bases from J, with 23 bases between. CDR1 and CDR2 (germline): MGHRA, YSYEKL. CDR3 amino acids: CASSRGLLRGGLQETQYF. In nucleotides, the CDR3 is TGCGCCAGCAGCCGGGGGTTACTCCGGGGAGGCCTACAAGAGACCCAGTACTTC.

The rearrangement links TRBV14 to TRBJ1-1; no clear D gene. The CDR3 is 14 residues long. Germline CDR1 SGHDN, CDR2 FVKESK. The V end lost 5 bases, the J end lost 4 bases, and 14 bases lay between the germline ends. The CDR3 DNA sequence: TGTGCCAGCAGCGCAAGACGGTCAGGCACTGAAGCTTTCTTT. Translation gives CASSARRSGTEAFF. The whole variable domain, filled in from reference TRBV14 and TRBJ1-1, reads EAGVTQFPSHSVIEKGQTVTLRCDPISGHDNLYWYRRVMGKEIKFLLHFVKESKQDESGMPNNRFLAERTGGTYSTLKVQPAELEDSGVYFCASSARRSGTEAFFGQGTRLTVV.

CDR3 DNA sequence: TGTGCCAGCAGCTTAGGAGGATACGGCTACACCTTC. Encoded protein: CASSLGGYGYTF. This chain joins TRBV11-2 and TRBJ1-2; no definite D call. Per germline, CDR1 SGHAT and CDR2 FQNNGV. This CDR3 is 12 amino acids long. Trimming removed 1 base from V and 8 bases from J, with 8 bases in between. The full variable domain, rest sourced from reference TRBV11-2 and TRBJ1-2, is EAGVAQSPRYKIIEKRQSVAFWCNPISGHATLYWYQQILGQGPKLLIQFQNNGVVDDSQLPKDRFSAERLKGVDSTLKIQPAKLEDSAVYLCASSLGGYGYTFGSGTRLTVV.

V and J are TRBV12-3 or TRBV12-4 and TRBJ2-7, with 7 nucleotides matching TRBD1. This CDR3 is built from 13 residues. With 3 bases clipped from V and 6 bases from J, the junction kept 5 bases outside the gene matches. CDR3 residues: CASSFGQVGEQYF. The DNA for the CDR3 is TGTGCCAGCAGTTTCGGACAGGTTGGCGAGCAGTACTTC.

V usage is TRBV7-9 and J usage is TRBJ1-1; no clear D gene. The germline CDR1 and CDR2 sequences are SEHNR and FQNEAQ (reference sequence). The CDR3 has 14 amino acids. V shed 5 bases and J shed 3 bases, with 13 bases lying between them. This chain's CDR3 is CASSPIGPDTEAFF. DNA of the CDR3: TGTGCCAGCAGCCCCATTGGGCCCGACACTGAAGCTTTCTTT.

This clone was observed once. The rearrangement links TRBV3-1 (or the pseudogene TRBV3-2) to TRBJ1-2; D is undetermined. V lost 6 bases and J lost 2, with 7 bases in between. This CDR3 comprises 12 residues. CDR1 is LGHDT and CDR2 is YNNKEL in the germline V gene (reference sequence). The CDR3 sequence: CASSFGNYGYTF. CDR3 nucleotides: TGTGCCAGCAGTTTCGGGAACTATGGCTACACCTTC.

V usage is TRBV2 and J usage is TRBJ1-2, with D maybe TRBD1 (5 bases). Germline-derived CDR1 and CDR2 are SNHLY and FYNNEI. The V and J ends lost 0 bases and 7 bases respectively, with 12 bases between them. This CDR3 has 14 amino acids. The CDR3 spells CASSEAAGPSGYTF. CDR3 nucleotide sequence: TGTGCCAGCAGTGAAGCGGCAGGGCCAAGTGGCTACACCTTC.

The chain couples TRBV9 to TRBJ2-1, with D possibly being TRBD2 (6 bases). The CDR3 spans 16 residues. Looked up from germline, CDR1 is SGDLS and CDR2 is YYNGEE. Trimming shortened V by 4 bases and J by 6 bases, and 20 bases separated the two germline ends. The chain's CDR3 is CASSLRLEGWGNEQFF. CDR3 DNA sequence: TGTGCCAGCAGCCTTCGGCTGGAGGGTTGGGGCAATGAGCAGTTCTTC.

V and J are TRBV6-6 and TRBJ2-1; 13 bases are shared with TRBD2. V gave up 6 bases and J gave up 9 bases; unmatched junction bases: 17. Germline lookup yields CDR1 MNHNY and CDR2 SVGAGI (reference sequence). The CDR3 extends over 18 amino acids. CDR3 bases: TGTGCCAGCAGCTCGCGGCCGACCCGGACTAGCGGGGGTAGTGAGCAGTTCTTC. Encoded protein: CASSSRPTRTSGGSEQFF.

The table lists this clone with many counts. The chain combines TRBV29-1 with TRBJ2-1, with 8 positions matching TRBD2. V dropped 7 bases and J dropped 6; count of bases not matched to a gene: 14. Germline assignment: CDR1 SQVTM and CDR2 ANQGSEA. This CDR3 has 15 amino acids. In DNA, the CDR3 is TGCAGCGCCCACAAGCGGGAGCCGGTGTTCAATGAGCAGTTCTTC. It translates to CSAHKREPVFNEQFF.

The rearrangement joins TRBV9 to TRBJ2-7, with 7 nucleotides matching TRBD1. This CDR3 contains 14 residues. The ends lost 4 bases at V and 0 bases at J; junction bases unmatched: 4. Germline CDR1 SGDLS, CDR2 YYNGEE. The CDR3: CASSPGQSSYEQYF. CDR3 sequence (DNA): TGTGCCAGCAGCCCGGGACAGAGCTCCTACGAGCAGTACTTC.

The chain employs TRBV2 and TRBJ2-7; D is perhaps TRBD2 (5 bases). CDR1 is SNHLY, CDR2 FYNNEI, per germline. The CDR3 runs to 14 residues. Trimming shortened V by 7 bases and J by 2 bases, and 15 bases separated the two germline ends. The CDR3 reads CASKDSDGPYEQYF. CDR3 bases: TGTGCCAGCAAGGACTCGGACGGTCCCTACGAGCAGTACTTC.

This chain uses TRBV7-9 with TRBJ1-4; D is undetermined. Germline values: CDR1 SEHNR, CDR2 FQNEAQ (reference sequence). This CDR3 region has 13 residues. V shed 4 bases and J shed 7 bases, with 10 bases lying between them. The CDR3 here is CASSSERGEKLFF. CDR3 sequence (DNA): TGTGCCAGCAGCTCGGAGAGAGGTGAAAAACTGTTTTTT.

The table lists this clone with a count of one. The V and J genes are TRBV12-3 or TRBV12-4 and TRBJ2-7, with D perhaps matching TRBD1 (5 bases). The CDR3 runs to 12 residues. The V end lost 6 bases, the J end lost 6 bases, and 12 bases lay between the germline ends. Here the CDR3 reads CASSPQGPEQYF. CDR3 DNA: TGTGCCAGCAGCCCCCAGGGCCCCGAGCAGTACTTC.

The J gene is TRBJ2-6, the V gene TRBV5-1; a possible D gene is TRBD2 (7 bases). V lost 9 bases and J 0 bases, leaving 13 bases between the germline ends. CDR3 length: 15 amino acids. Germline CDR1 and CDR2: SGHRS and YFSETQ. CDR3 region: CATGEGDSGANVLTF. In DNA, the CDR3 is TGCGCCACCGGGGAGGGGGACTCTGGGGCCAACGTCCTGACTTTC.

In DNA, the CDR3 is TGTGCCAGCAGCTTTTTCTCCAGGGGTAACACTGAAGCTTTCTTT. Its translation is CASSFFSRGNTEAFF. This rearrangement joins TRBV5-4 to TRBJ1-1, with D maybe TRBD1 (6 bases). Germline CDR1 is SGHNT and CDR2 is YYREEE (reference sequence). There are 15 residues in the CDR3. V was pared by 2 bases and J by 2 bases, with 13 bases between. The whole variable domain, remainder taken from reference TRBV5-4 and TRBJ1-1, is ETGVTQSPTHLIKTRGQQVTLRCSSQSGHNTVSWYQQALGQGPQFIFQYYREEENGRGNFPPRFSGLQFPNYSSELNVNALELDDSALYLCASSFFSRGNTEAFFGQGTRLTVV.